Following are 14 T cell receptor beta chains from one sample sequenced in a study of blood T cell repertoires in COVID-19. The method was immunoSEQ multiplex PCR; TCRdb's version includes in-frame clones alone and lacks a portion of them. The sample includes about 120,000 clones, approximately 81% of them seen just once. Sequencing was done on a sample of peripheral blood. These receptor sequences come from an elderly woman with acute or convalescent COVID-19.

This rearrangement joins TRBV19 to TRBJ1-2, with 7 bases that match TRBD1. V lost 6 bases to trimming and J lost 13 bases; unmatched junction nucleotides: 17. Germline V lookup: CDR1 LNHDA, CDR2 SQIVND (reference sequence). The CDR3 totals 14 residues. The CDR3 bases are TGTGCCAGTAGGGTGACAGGGAGTGTATCTTACCGCACCTTC. Its protein product is CASRVTGSVSYRTF.

The chain is built from TRBV28 and TRBJ1-1; TRBD1 aligns across 9 bases. The V and J ends lost 4 bases and 1 base, in that order; junction bases with no gene match: 4. CDR1 is MDHEN and CDR2 is SYDVKM in the germline V gene. This CDR3 is built from 15 residues. The CDR3 DNA follows: TGTGCCAGCAGTTACCCGGGACAGGGGAACACTGAAGCTTTCTTT. Its translation: CASSYPGQGNTEAFF.

V and J are TRBV2 and TRBJ1-5; D perhaps matches TRBD1 (5 bases). V gave up 5 bases and J gave up 0 bases, with 14 bases separating them. This CDR3 is built from 16 residues. Germline-derived CDR1 and CDR2 are SNHLY and FYNNEI. The CDR3 DNA reads as TGTGCCAGCAGTCTACAGGAATCTGATAGCAATCAGCCCCAGCATTTT. The encoded protein is CASSLQESDSNQPQHF.

The chain has TRBV6-6 and TRBJ2-1, with a weak D call TRBD1 (5 bases). The CDR3 is made up of 16 amino acids. The V gene's germline CDR1 is MNHNY and CDR2 SVGAGI (reference sequence). With 5 bases removed from V and 2 bases from J, the gap between germline ends came to 16 bases. The CDR3 nucleotides are TGTGCCAGCAGTACACAGGTTTACCAAACCTACAATGAGCAGTTCTTC. This codes for CASSTQVYQTYNEQFF.

This clone was picked up one time. Here the CDR3 DNA reads TGTGCCAGCAGCTTTCTGGGCCCCAGAAGGGGGAGATACGAGCAGTACTTC. It codes for CASSFLGPRRGRYEQYF. This rearrangement joins TRBV11-2 to TRBJ2-7; perhaps TRBD1 as D (6 bases). The CDR3 extends over 17 amino acids. Germline values: CDR1 SGHAT, CDR2 FQNNGV. V shed 3 bases and J shed 4 bases, with 22 bases lying between them.

V gene TRBV30 combines with J gene TRBJ2-1; no clear D. The V end lost 3 bases, the J end lost 4 bases, and 10 bases lay between the germline ends. The CDR3 loop spans 13 amino acids. CDR1 is GTSNPN and CDR2 is SVGIG in the germline V gene (reference sequence). The CDR3 spells CAWSQVNYNEQFF. The DNA for the CDR3 is TGTGCCTGGAGCCAGGTTAATTACAATGAGCAGTTCTTC.

The V and J genes are TRBV5-1 and TRBJ2-3; 10 nucleotides match TRBD1. Germline CDR1 SGHRS, CDR2 YFSETQ. V lost 4 bases, J lost 2 bases, and 4 bases stayed unmatched. This CDR3 region has 15 residues. Written as DNA, the CDR3 is TGCGCCAGCAGCCCGACAGGGGGCAACACAGATACGCAGTATTTT. As protein: CASSPTGGNTDTQYF.

The rearrangement joins TRBV5-4 to TRBJ1-2; TRBD1 aligns across 9 bases. The CDR3 is 14 residues long. CDR1 and CDR2 from the germline V gene are SGHNT and YYREEE (reference sequence). The J segment lost 6 bases and the V segment lost 4 bases, leaving 7 bases of the junction unmatched. CDR3 protein: CASSAGQGRNGYTF. In nucleotides, the CDR3 is TGTGCCAGCAGCGCCGGACAGGGGCGGAATGGCTACACCTTC.

This chain links TRBV28 with TRBJ2-7; 9 bases fit TRBD2. J was trimmed by 4 bases and V by 8 bases; bases with no gene match: 21. This CDR3 has 18 amino acids. Germline V lookup: CDR1 MDHEN, CDR2 SYDVKM. This CDR3 reads CASPPSGLASEGLYEQYF. CDR3 DNA: TGTGCCAGCCCCCCTTCGGGACTAGCTTCGGAAGGGTTGTACGAGCAGTACTTC.

The gene calls are TRBV15 and TRBJ1-2; weak D call: TRBD1 (6 bases). With 4 bases removed from V and 3 bases from J, the gap between germline ends came to 9 bases. Germline V gene data show CDR1 as LNHNV and CDR2 as YYDKDF (reference sequence). The length of the CDR3 is 13 residues. The CDR3 DNA follows: TGTGCCACCAGCATACACAGGGACTATGGCTACACCTTC. Its translation: CATSIHRDYGYTF.

The chain carries TRBV14 and TRBJ2-3, with D hard to call. V lost 1 base to trimming and J lost 6 bases, with 8 bases between them. The CDR3 extends over 13 amino acids. CDR1 and CDR2 from the germline V gene are SGHDN and FVKESK. CDR3 nucleotides: TGTGCCAGCAGCCAAGCCGGTTCGGATACGCAGTATTTT. It specifies CASSQAGSDTQYF. The entire variable domain, with the rest obtained from reference TRBV14 and TRBJ2-3, is as follows: EAGVTQFPSHSVIEKGQTVTLRCDPISGHDNLYWYRRVMGKEIKFLLHFVKESKQDESGMPNNRFLAERTGGTYSTLKVQPAELEDSGVYFCASSQAGSDTQYFGPGTRLTVL.

The V gene is TRBV2, the J gene TRBJ1-4; D perhaps matches TRBD1 (6 bases). Trimming cost V 10 bases and J 5 bases, with 14 bases left between them. The CDR3 contains 13 residues. Germline V CDR1 and CDR2: SNHLY, FYNNEI. The CDR3 nucleotides are TGTGCCACGCGCGGGGGGCCGAATGAAAAACTGTTTTTT. Its protein is CATRGGPNEKLFF.

This chain uses TRBV27 with TRBJ2-2; D remains ambiguous. This CDR3 has 15 residues. CDR1 is MNHEY, CDR2 SMNVEV, per germline (reference sequence). V shed 2 bases and J shed 0 bases, with 7 bases lying between them. The CDR3 nucleotides are TGTGCCAGCAGTTTAAACGGAGCGAACACCGGGGAGCTGTTTTTT. Its translation is CASSLNGANTGELFF.

V and J are TRBV11-2 and TRBJ2-7, with TRBD2 matching over 15 bases. Trimming cost V 4 bases and J 3 bases; bases outside gene matches: 1. Germline CDR1 is SGHAT and CDR2 is FQNNGV. The CDR3 has 15 residues. CDR3 nucleotides: TGTGCCAGCAGCTGGGGACTAGCGGGAGGCTACGAGCAGTACTTC. Amino acid sequence: CASSWGLAGGYEQYF.